The 3 T cell receptor beta chains listed next were all sequenced from one sample in a study of cytomegalovirus exposure and HLA in healthy donors. The PCR ran on 60 Vbeta and 13 Jbeta primers. Clones were sequenced by immunoSEQ multiplex PCR, and TCRdb holds only the in-frame ones, with some missing. Of about 130,000 clones in the sample, roughly 80% were seen once. The sequenced material came from PBMCs. These receptors came from a girl aged 2 to 9 in good health and CMV-seronegative.

The genes are TRBV27 and TRBJ2-4, with D maybe TRBD1 (6 bases). The CDR3 totals 15 residues. Germline CDR1 and CDR2: MNHEY and SMNVEV (reference sequence). Trimming cost V 5 bases and J 1 base, with 12 bases left between them. Here the CDR3 reads CASSPKRGAKNIQYF. DNA of the CDR3: TGTGCCAGCAGTCCTAAGAGGGGGGCCAAAAACATTCAGTACTTC.

The V and J genes are TRBV30 and TRBJ2-3, with 12 nucleotides matching TRBD2. The germline CDR1 and CDR2 sequences are GTSNPN and SVGIG (reference sequence). The CDR3 runs 16 residues. Trimming took 0 bases from V and 6 from J; bases not matched to a gene: 7. The DNA of the CDR3 is TGTGCCTGGAGTGTACCTCTAGCGGGAGGGCTCGATACGCAGTATTTT. This encodes CAWSVPLAGGLDTQYF.

This chain joins TRBV9 and TRBJ2-7; 12 bases fit TRBD2. This CDR3 spans 16 amino acids. Per the germline V gene, CDR1 is SGDLS and CDR2 is YYNGEE. V was clipped by 3 bases and J by 2 bases; unmatched bases: 6. CDR3 in amino acids: CASSGRSSGGAYEQYF. DNA for the CDR3: TGTGCCAGCAGCGGAAGGTCTAGCGGGGGGGCCTACGAGCAGTACTTC.